These 12 T cell receptor beta chains came from one sample sequenced in a study of human T cells and chemical hapten exposure (dated by TCRdb to the early 2020s). Receptors were amplified or captured by RACE. The sequencer listed for this sample is NextSeq 500. TCRdb reprocessing: public reads trimmed at Q25 with fastp, clones called with MiXCR, in-frame beta chains kept. Rows with a matching CDR3 protein are joined into one entry that keeps the most common DNA and genes. This sample gives about 69,000 distinct CDR3 sequences in total; around a third of them show up just once. The leading ten clones occupy over 7.5% of the sample. The intended sense of this specimen's time point label: patch test 1, 2 weeks after DPC sensitization. The treatment or condition label, as the study defines it: therapeutic diphenylcyclopropenone sensitization with weekly scalp DPC. This material consisted of whole blood, taken in connection with sensitization to the hapten diphenylcyclopropenone (DPC). These receptors were taken from a man aged 40-49 years with alopecia areata. Some clones in this sample may be carry-over from other donors' samples.

The chain is built from TRBV6-6 and TRBJ1-4, with TRBD1 as a possible D gene (6 bases). Trimming pared 6 bases from V and 5 bases from J, leaving 13 bases between. Germline V gene data show CDR1 as MNHNY and CDR2 as SVGAGI (reference sequence). The CDR3 sequence is 14 residues long. Here the CDR3 reads CASSIDRRNEKLFF. The CDR3 DNA reads TGTGCCAGCAGCATCGACAGGCGAAATGAAAAACTGTTTTTT.

This clonotype showed up just a few times. The chain combines TRBV20-1 with TRBJ2-1; TRBD2 agrees at 8 bases. Per germline, CDR1 DFQATT and CDR2 SNEGSKA (reference sequence). V lost 6 bases, J lost 7 bases, and 20 bases stayed unmatched. The CDR3 consists of 17 residues. The CDR3 here is CSATLVKSGSNLNEQFF. In nucleotides, the CDR3 is TGCAGTGCCACTCTAGTGAAAAGCGGGAGTAACCTAAATGAGCAGTTCTTC.

The CDR3 is CASSLAPDLPYTQYF. The CDR3 nucleotides read TGCGCCAGCAGCTTGGCCCCGGACCTTCCCTATACGCAGTATTTT. V gene TRBV5-1 combines with J gene TRBJ2-3; no definite D call. Germline CDR1 SGHRS, CDR2 YFSETQ. V lost 0 bases and J lost 7, with 15 bases in between. This CDR3 comprises 15 residues.

This clonotype was detected ten times or more. The chain has TRBV27 and TRBJ1-5, with 8 bases matching TRBD1. The CDR3 is made up of 16 amino acids. V shed 4 bases, J shed 6 bases, and the junction held 11 bases outside the gene matches. Germline V gene lookup returns CDR1 MNHEY and CDR2 SMNVEV (reference sequence). The CDR3 protein is CASSSLPPRGRQPQHF. The CDR3 region has the DNA TGTGCCAGCAGTTCCTTACCCCCCAGGGGGCGTCAGCCCCAGCATTTT.

The V gene is TRBV6-2 or TRBV6-3, the J gene TRBJ2-6; TRBD1 agrees at 7 bases. The CDR3 is 18 residues long. CDR1 and CDR2 (germline): MNHEY, SVGEGT. V shed 4 bases, J shed 0 bases, and the junction held 9 bases outside the gene matches. CDR3 loop: CASSSTGDPSSGANVLTF. The CDR3 DNA reads TGTGCCAGCAGTTCCACAGGGGACCCAAGCTCTGGGGCCAACGTCCTGACTTTC.

This clonotype has a handful of counts. The chain links TRBV20-1 to TRBJ2-3, with unresolved D. In germline, CDR1 is DFQATT, CDR2 SNEGSKA (reference sequence). Trimming took 5 bases from V and 1 from J, leaving 4 bases between them. The CDR3 extends over 11 amino acids. Written as DNA, the CDR3 is TGCAGTGCTGATCGCACAGATACGCAGTATTTT. Its protein is CSADRTDTQYF.

The chain carries TRBV28 and TRBJ2-1; perhaps TRBD1 as D (6 bases). The CDR3 loop spans 13 amino acids. Trimming removed 6 bases from V and 12 bases from J, with 18 bases in between. The germline CDR1 and CDR2 sequences are MDHEN and SYDVKM. In nucleotides, the CDR3 is TGTGCCAGCAGACAGGGCCAGGTCCGGGTGCAGTTCTTC. Translated: CASRQGQVRVQFF.

This chain joins TRBV29-1 and TRBJ2-7; D remains unclear. CDR3 length equals 11 residues. V lost 6 bases and J lost 3, with 9 bases in between. The V gene's germline CDR1 is SQVTM and CDR2 ANQGSEA. The CDR3 DNA is TGCAGCGTGGCCATAGGCTACGAGCAGTACTTC. This sequence encodes CSVAIGYEQYF.

There are a few counts of this clonotype. V and J are TRBV15 and TRBJ1-6, with 7 bases that match TRBD1. Germline V CDR1 and CDR2: LNHNV, YYDKDF (reference sequence). The CDR3 loop spans 18 amino acids. The V gene end was trimmed by 5 bases and the J gene end by 0 bases; junction bases not matched to a gene: 10. DNA of the CDR3: TGTGCCACCAGCCGGGACAGAGTGACTGGCTCCTATAATTCACCCCTCCACTTT. It codes for CATSRDRVTGSYNSPLHF.

CDR3 bases: TGTGCCAGCAGTTACGGACCGGGCAGCACTGAAGCTTTCTTT. It is translated as CASSYGPGSTEAFF. This chain connects TRBV6-6 to TRBJ1-1; D is undetermined. Germline CDR1 MNHNY, CDR2 SVGAGI (reference sequence). The CDR3 is 14 residues long. Deletions cut 2 bases from V and 4 bases from J, with 11 bases between.

The rearrangement joins TRBV27 to TRBJ2-7, with D unresolved. Germline assignment: CDR1 MNHEY and CDR2 SMNVEV (reference sequence). The CDR3 contains 12 residues. V was clipped by 5 bases and J by 6 bases, with 11 bases between them. CDR3 region: CASSPRSGEQYF. DNA for the CDR3: TGTGCCAGCAGTCCGCGATCCGGCGAGCAGTACTTC.

Only a few counts were recorded for this clonotype. The chain has TRBV12-3 or TRBV12-4 and TRBJ2-3; perhaps TRBD1 as D (6 bases). V was clipped by 2 bases and J by 3 bases, with 6 bases between them. The CDR3 is made up of 13 amino acids. Here the CDR3 reads CASSLRGTDTQYF. The DNA for the CDR3 is TGTGCCAGCAGTTTAAGGGGGACAGATACGCAGTATTTT.